This is a list of T cell receptor beta chains from one sample in a study of blood T cell repertoires in COVID-19. Sequencing was performed with immunoSEQ multiplex PCR; in TCRdb, only in-frame clones are kept and a portion is missing. The sample has fewer than 350,000 clones; approximately 81% are singletons. What was sequenced was peripheral blood. The receptor source for this set is a woman in her sixties or seventies with active or convalescent COVID-19. CDR3s include the opening cysteine and the closing phenylalanine or tryptophan. Each record gives: J gene, V gene, D gene, CDR3 length, clone size, CDR3 DNA, CDR3 protein. D genes are given only for firm matches. Rows may omit the clone size; those that give it use once, few, many or a size class.

TRBJ2-1 TRBV9 TRBD2 14 - TGTGCCACGGCGGGGGGGCCCTCCTACAATGAGCAGTTCTTC CATAGGPSYNEQFF
TRBJ1-2 TRBV30 - 13 - TGTGCCTGGAGCGCGGACAGATTCTATGGCTACACCTTC CAWSADRFYGYTF
TRBJ1-1 TRBV19 - 15 - TGTGCCAGTAGGGATCGGGGGAGCATGAACACTGAAGCTTTCTTT CASRDRGSMNTEAFF
TRBJ2-4 TRBV12-3/TRBV12-4 - 12 - TGTGCCAGCAGCGGAACAGGGAACATTCAGTACTTC CASSGTGNIQYF
TRBJ2-1 TRBV10-3 - 13 - TGTGCTCAGTCGGGACAATCCTACAATGAGCAGTTCTTC CAQSGQSYNEQFF
TRBJ2-7 TRBV2 TRBD2 13 few TGTGCCAGCAACCTAGCGGCCTCCTACGAGCAGTACTTC CASNLAASYEQYF
TRBJ1-2 TRBV7-8 - 16 - TGTGCCAGCAGCTCTACCGGGACGGGAGGGTACTATGGCTACACCTTC CASSSTGTGGYYGYTF
TRBJ2-3 TRBV7-2 TRBD1 16 - TGTGCCAGCAGCTCCCCGGACAGGGGAAGCACAGATACGCAGTATTTT CASSSPDRGSTDTQYF
TRBJ2-1 TRBV4-3 - 17 - TGCGCCAGCAGCCAAAGAGAACAGAGCAGATCCTACAATGAGCAGTTCTTC CASSQREQSRSYNEQFF
TRBJ1-1 TRBV9 TRBD1 15 - TGTGCCAGCAGCGTAGTCGGGACAGGGAACACTGAAGCTTTCTTT CASSVVGTGNTEAFF
TRBJ2-1 TRBV12-5 - 14 - TGTGCTAGTGGTTTAGGGGTCTCCTACAATGAGCAGTTCTTC CASGLGVSYNEQFF
TRBJ2-2 TRBV5-4 - 13 - TGTGCCAGCAGCCAACAGGGTAGCGGGGAGCTGTTTTTT CASSQQGSGELFF
TRBJ2-5 TRBV9 TRBD2 16 - TGTGCCAGCAGCGTAACCGGGACTAGCGGGGGCGAGACCCAGTACTTC CASSVTGTSGGETQYF
TRBJ2-3 TRBV15 - 12 - TGTGCCACCAGCACCCCCACGGGTACGCAGTATTTT CATSTPTGTQYF
TRBJ2-3 TRBV7-8 TRBD2 15 - TGTGCCAGCAGCTTAGGTGGGGGGGGCACAGATACGCAGTATTTT CASSLGGGGTDTQYF
TRBJ2-1 TRBV27 - 12 few TGTGCCAGCAGTTTAGGGGCCAATGAGCAGTTCTTC CASSLGANEQFF
TRBJ1-5 TRBV12-5 TRBD1 18 - TGTGCTAGTGGTTTGGTCAACAGGGGGCTCTCCTTCAATCAGCCCCAGCATTTT CASGLVNRGLSFNQPQHF
TRBJ2-3 TRBV9 TRBD2 14 - TGTGCCAGCAGCCCGCGGGGGGCGGTAGATACGCAGTATTTT CASSPRGAVDTQYF
TRBJ1-1 TRBV19 TRBD1 16 - TGTGCCAGTAGTAGGCCCTGGGGACAGGGGAACACTGAAGCTTTCTTT CASSRPWGQGNTEAFF
TRBJ1-1 TRBV20-1 - 14 - TGCAGTGCTAGTCGGGGGGCCTATAACACTGAAGCTTTCTTT CSASRGAYNTEAFF
TRBJ2-2 TRBV29-1 - 12 - TGCAGCGTTGCGGGTCCAGCCGGGGAGCTGTTTTTT CSVAGPAGELFF
TRBJ2-4 TRBV19 - 16 - TGTGCCAGTAGTATGGGGCGCATACTAGCCAAAAACATTCAGTACTTC CASSMGRILAKNIQYF
TRBJ1-3 TRBV24-1 TRBD1 16 - TGTGCCACCAGTGACCCGACAGGGAGTCCTGGAAACACCATATATTTT CATSDPTGSPGNTIYF
TRBJ1-1 TRBV5-5 - 12 once TGTGCCAGCAGCTTGGAGGGCTGGGAGGCTTTCTTT CASSLEGWEAFF
TRBJ2-2 TRBV30 - 10 - TGTGCCTGTTATTCCGGGGAGCTGTTTTTT CACYSGELFF
TRBJ2-2 TRBV6-2/TRBV6-3 - 12 - TGTGCCAGCAGTTTCAGGGCCGGGGAGCTGTTTTTT CASSFRAGELFF
TRBJ1-2 TRBV12-3/TRBV12-4 - 12 - TGTGCCAGCAGTCATGAGGGAAATGGCTACACCTTC CASSHEGNGYTF
TRBJ1-3 TRBV30 TRBD1 13 many TGTGCCTGGAGTCGACAGGGTATTAACACCATATATTTT CAWSRQGINTIYF
TRBJ2-3 TRBV20-1 - 11 - TGCAGTGCTAGCACTAGTGATACGCAGTATTTT CSASTSDTQYF
TRBJ2-7 TRBV30 TRBD1 14 - TGTGCCCTTCAAACCGGGACAGGGGACGGCGAGCAGTACTTC CALQTGTGDGEQYF
TRBJ2-1 TRBV11-2 TRBD2 15 few TGTGCCAGCAGCTCTTGGGGTAGCGGGGGGGTTGAGCAGTTCTTC CASSSWGSGGVEQFF
TRBJ1-1 TRBV5-1 - 15 - TGCGCCAGCAGCTTGGTAAGCCTTGCCAACACTGAAGCTTTCTTT CASSLVSLANTEAFF
TRBJ1-6 TRBV7-2 - 15 - TGTGCCAGCAGCTCGCGGGCCGCGGGGGATTCACCCCTCCACTTT CASSSRAAGDSPLHF
TRBJ2-7 TRBV10-3 - 13 - TGTGCCATCAGTGGTAGAGGCGGGTACGAGCAGTACTTC CAISGRGGYEQYF
TRBJ2-2 TRBV28 TRBD2 15 - TGTGCCAGCAGGGTACTAGCGGGGGTCACCGGGGAGCTGTTTTTT CASRVLAGVTGELFF
TRBJ2-3 TRBV7-9 TRBD1 14 - TGTGCCAGCAGCTCACAGGGGGCAGGTGATACGCAGTATTTT CASSSQGAGDTQYF
TRBJ2-2 TRBV5-4 - 16 - TGTGCCAGCAGCCGAGGGGGGGGCGCGAACACCGGGGAGCTGTTTTTT CASSRGGGANTGELFF
TRBJ2-1 TRBV21-1 - 16 few TGTGCCAGCAGCAAAAGGGCTTGGGGGGAATACAATGAGCAGTTCTTC CASSKRAWGEYNEQFF
TRBJ1-5 TRBV4-2 - 15 once TGTGCCAGCTCCGCAGGGTTCTCAAGCAATCAGCCCCAGCATTTT CASSAGFSSNQPQHF
TRBJ1-1 TRBV19 - 15 - TGTGCCAGTAGTATCGGGGTCGTAGGGAACACTGAAGCTTTCTTT CASSIGVVGNTEAFF
TRBJ2-1 TRBV9 TRBD1 14 - TGTGCCAGCAGCCTAGGACAGGGTAGCAATGAGCAGTTCTTC CASSLGQGSNEQFF
TRBJ1-2 TRBV6-2/TRBV6-3 - 14 - TGTGCCAGCAGTAACGGACAGAGGATATATGGCTACACCTTC CASSNGQRIYGYTF
TRBJ1-6 TRBV19 TRBD1 15 few TGTGCCAGTAGTAAAGGGCCCAGGGGGCATTCACCCCTCCACTTT CASSKGPRGHSPLHF
TRBJ1-5 TRBV6-5 TRBD1 14 - TGTGCCAGCCAGGGACAGGCTAGCAATCAGCCCCAGCATTTT CASQGQASNQPQHF
TRBJ2-7 TRBV28 - 12 - TGTGCCAGCAGTCCCCCCTCGCGCGAGCAGTACTTC CASSPPSREQYF
TRBJ2-3 TRBV2 - 13 - TGTGCCAGCACGAGCGGATACACAGATACGCAGTATTTT CASTSGYTDTQYF
TRBJ2-1 TRBV4-3 - 14 - TGCGCCAGCAGCCAACTCACGGGGGACAATGAGCAGTTCTTC CASSQLTGDNEQFF
TRBJ2-1 TRBV7-2 - 13 - TGTGCCAGCAGCTTATCAGGATTCAATGAGCAGTTCTTC CASSLSGFNEQFF
TRBJ1-1 TRBV10-3 TRBD1 14 few TGTGCCATCAGTGAAAGGGGGCCGGACACTGAAGCTTTCTTT CAISERGPDTEAFF
TRBJ1-3 TRBV2 TRBD1 15 - TGTGCCAGCAGTGCGGCCAGGACAGGGGGAAACACCATATATTTT CASSAARTGGNTIYF
TRBJ1-4 TRBV5-1 - 13 - TGCGCCAGCAGTTCAGACGGGAATGAAAAACTGTTTTTT CASSSDGNEKLFF
TRBJ2-7 TRBV5-1 - 15 few TGCGCCAGCAGCTCTGTCTCCACCAGCTCCTACGAGCAGTACTTC CASSSVSTSSYEQYF
TRBJ1-1 TRBV7-6 - 13 - TGTGCCAGCGGGGCTGATACCAACACTGAAGCTTTCTTT CASGADTNTEAFF
TRBJ2-7 TRBV10-2 TRBD1 12 - TGCGCCAGCAGTGGGGACAGTGACGAGCAGTACTTC CASSGDSDEQYF
TRBJ2-4 TRBV21-1 - 16 - TGTGCCAGCAGCAAAGCTCGTAGAGTGGCCAAAAACATTCAGTACTTC CASSKARRVAKNIQYF
TRBJ1-2 TRBV19 - 13 few TGTGCCAGTAACTTTAAAGCTAACTATGGCTACACCTTC CASNFKANYGYTF
TRBJ2-1 TRBV29-1 - 14 - TGCCGCGGGGGGAGGGGGACAGGGTCGAATGAGCAGTTCTTC CRGGRGTGSNEQFF
TRBJ2-7 TRBV5-1 - 18 once TGCGCCAGCAGCTTGGATTGGGGGCAGGGACCGGATACGGGTGAGCAGTACTTC CASSLDWGQGPDTGEQYF